One sample yielded the 15 T cell receptor beta chains listed below, sequenced in a study of OX40 agonist ivuxolimab in advanced cancers. Only in-frame clones appear in the TCRdb table, and some are missing; sequencing was by immunoSEQ multiplex PCR. Of 35,000 to 50,000 clones listed, 92% are singletons. Sequencing was performed on CD4+ or CD8+ T cells sorted from blood, taken in a trial of the OX40 agonist ivuxolimab. Receptor source: an adult with an advanced solid tumor such as melanoma, head and neck, liver or kidney cancer.

The V gene is TRBV6-1, the J gene TRBJ2-3; D is ambiguous. Trimming pared 6 bases from V and 6 bases from J, leaving 13 bases between. CDR1 and CDR2 from the germline V gene are MNHNS and SASEGT. This CDR3 has 13 residues. CDR3 region: CASRGPDEDTQYF. As DNA, the CDR3 is TGTGCCAGCAGGGGCCCGGATGAGGATACGCAGTATTTT.

The V and J genes are TRBV5-4 and TRBJ2-5; D is perhaps TRBD1 (6 bases). This CDR3 has 15 residues. Trimming removed 3 bases at V and 10 bases at J, with 22 bases between. CDR1 is SGHNT, CDR2 YYREEE, per germline (reference sequence). CDR3 residues: CASSSPEQGVVVQYF. The DNA of the CDR3 is TGTGCCAGCAGCTCCCCCGAACAGGGAGTAGTAGTCCAGTACTTC.

The chain employs TRBV30 and TRBJ1-4; D is uncertain. Trimming cost V 8 bases and J 3 bases, with 16 bases left between them. Looked up from germline, CDR1 is GTSNPN and CDR2 is SVGIG (reference sequence). The CDR3 has 14 amino acids. CDR3 region: CARQTAGSNEKLFF. For the CDR3, the DNA is TGTGCCCGCCAGACGGCAGGATCTAATGAAAAACTGTTTTTT.

The V call is TRBV28, the J call TRBJ1-2; D ambiguous. V lost 5 bases, J lost 4 bases, and 5 bases lay in between. This CDR3 is built from 11 residues. Germline CDR1 is MDHEN and CDR2 is SYDVKM. The DNA of the CDR3 is TGTGCCAGCAGTCAGAGCTATGGCTACACCTTC. It translates to CASSQSYGYTF.

This clone has a single count. The rearrangement links TRBV28 to TRBJ1-1; D unclear. The CDR3 is 11 amino acids. The germline CDR1 and CDR2 sequences are MDHEN and SYDVKM. Trimming removed 6 bases from V and 4 bases from J, with 6 bases in between. The CDR3 DNA follows: TGTGCCAGCAGCCTATCCACTGAAGCTTTCTTT. Residues: CASSLSTEAFF.

The chain recombines TRBV11-2 with TRBJ2-7; D tentatively fits TRBD1 or TRBD2 (5 bases each). The V gene lost 7 bases and the J gene lost 2 bases, with 15 bases spanning the gap. CDR3 length: 14 residues. The germline gives CDR1 SGHAT, CDR2 FQNNGV. The CDR3, as DNA: TGTGCCAGCACCTTTCGAGGGGCGACCTACGAGCAGTACTTC. Its protein product is CASTFRGATYEQYF.

The chain has TRBV7-6 and TRBJ2-7, with TRBD1 as a possible D gene (6 bases). V dropped 6 bases and J dropped 3 bases, with 12 bases sitting between them. Germline V gene sequence: CDR1 SGHVS, CDR2 FNYEAQ. The CDR3 consists of 13 residues. The CDR3 coding sequence is TGTGCCAGCAGTACTAAACAGGGCTACGAGCAGTACTTC. Translating gives CASSTKQGYEQYF.

The chain has TRBV4-2 and TRBJ2-2, with D possibly being TRBD1 or TRBD2 (7 bases each). The CDR3 is 18 amino acids. Germline loops: CDR1 LGHNA, CDR2 YNFKEQ. The germline V and J ends were trimmed by 0 bases and 6 bases, with 20 bases remaining between them. The CDR3 nucleotides read TGTGCCAGCAGCCAAGAAGATCAGGGGGGGTACAGGGCCGGGGAGCTGTTTTTT. Protein product: CASSQEDQGGYRAGELFF.

The chain combines TRBV7-2 with TRBJ1-1; D remains unclear. Trimming cost V 5 bases and J 5 bases, with 21 bases left between them. The CDR3 loop spans 16 amino acids. The germline V gene encodes CDR1 SGHTA and CDR2 FQGNSA. The CDR3 DNA is TGTGCCAGCAGCCCTTCGTTGAGAGGCGGCGGGACTGAAGCTTTCTTT. It is translated as CASSPSLRGGGTEAFF.

The chain links TRBV28 to TRBJ1-6; no clear D gene. Trimming pared 5 bases from V and 6 bases from J, leaving 14 bases between. The CDR3 loop spans 15 amino acids. From germline, CDR1 is MDHEN and CDR2 SYDVKM. The CDR3 loop is CASSPLLRANSPLHF. The CDR3 region has the DNA TGTGCCAGCAGTCCCCTCCTTAGGGCTAATTCACCCCTCCACTTT.

The chain joins TRBV27 to TRBJ2-1; TRBD2 agrees at 8 bases. V dropped 6 bases and J dropped 6; count of bases not matched to a gene: 13. From germline, CDR1 is MNHEY and CDR2 SMNVEV (reference sequence). CDR3 size: 16 residues. In DNA form, the CDR3 reads TGTGCCAGCAGCCCTACGGGGGGGAGGGCCCTCAATGAGCAGTTCTTC. Protein product: CASSPTGGRALNEQFF.

The V and J genes are TRBV28 and TRBJ2-7, with D possibly being TRBD1 or TRBD2 (6 bases each). The CDR3 contains 16 residues. V was shortened by 4 bases and J by 5 bases, with 21 bases between the two germline ends. CDR1 MDHEN and CDR2 SYDVKM come from the germline V gene. CDR3 residues: CASSSPRRGAQDEQYF. The CDR3 coding sequence is TGTGCCAGCAGTTCCCCCCGGAGGGGGGCGCAGGACGAGCAGTACTTC.

This clone was seen a single time. This chain joins TRBV7-9 and TRBJ1-3; TRBD1 is a possible D gene (5 bases). The CDR3 length is 17 residues. The germline V and J ends were trimmed by 5 bases and 6 bases, with 23 bases remaining between them. Germline lookup yields CDR1 SEHNR and CDR2 FQNEAQ (reference sequence). CDR3 coding DNA: TGTGCCAGCAGCACCGCACCCGAGGGGACCTCGAAAAACACCATATATTTT. Translated, it gives CASSTAPEGTSKNTIYF.

The J gene is TRBJ1-5, the V gene TRBV29-1, with 10 bases aligning to TRBD1. V shed 3 bases, J shed 3 bases, and the junction held 2 bases outside the gene matches. This CDR3 spans 14 amino acids. CDR1 and CDR2 (germline): SQVTM, ANQGSEA. As DNA, the CDR3 is TGCAGCGTTGAGGGACAGGGGAACAATCAGCCCCAGCATTTT. It codes for CSVEGQGNNQPQHF.

The V and J genes are TRBV27 and TRBJ2-1; the D is unclear. V gave up 5 bases and J gave up 6 bases, with 14 bases separating them. Germline values: CDR1 MNHEY, CDR2 SMNVEV (reference sequence). This CDR3 spans 14 amino acids. CDR3: CASSKASIGNEQFF. DNA of the CDR3: TGTGCCAGCAGTAAAGCTAGTATAGGCAATGAGCAGTTCTTC.